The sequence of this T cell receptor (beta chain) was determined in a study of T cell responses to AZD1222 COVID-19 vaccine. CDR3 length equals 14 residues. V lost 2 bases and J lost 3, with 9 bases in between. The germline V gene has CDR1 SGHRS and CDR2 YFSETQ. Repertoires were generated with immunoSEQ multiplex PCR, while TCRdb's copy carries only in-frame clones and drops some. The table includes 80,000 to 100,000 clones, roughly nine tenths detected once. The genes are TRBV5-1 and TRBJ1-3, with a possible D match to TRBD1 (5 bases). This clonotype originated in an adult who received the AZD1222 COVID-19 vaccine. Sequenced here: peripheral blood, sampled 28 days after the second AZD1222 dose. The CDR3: CASSFGGNGNTIYF. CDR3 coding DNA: TGCGCCAGCAGCTTCGGGGGTAATGGAAACACCATATATTTT.